Below, one T cell receptor beta chain is given with its context. Its antigen is currently not known. Nothing much larger sits one base from this clone, and base qualities are not available. These data come from a study of cytomegalovirus exposure and HLA in healthy donors listed by TCRdb under 2017. Regarding the research as a whole: An earlier analysis of approximately 640 of the donors reported more than 250 Gb of sequence data and around 110 million unique TCR beta sequences from roughly 180 million T cells. An early release covering roughly 640 HLA-typed donors comprised around 300 gigabases of sequencing data and around 80 million unique TCR sequences. Among the roughly 430 genotyped donors, around 81% belonged to the genetic ancestry cluster associated with self-reported Caucasian donors. The study aimed to test whether signatures of past pathogen exposure could be identified by cataloging public T cell receptors. The study used immunosequencing to profile the T cell repertoires of hundreds of subjects and linked those repertoires to cytomegalovirus serostatus. Besides the first cohort of approximately 670 subjects, a separate validation cohort made up of 120 different subjects was used. The study combined high-throughput TCR immunosequencing, statistical association of individual TCRs with disease status, and machine learning to predict cytomegalovirus infection status. In a later analysis, previously published TCR beta repertoires from more than 500 donors were re-analyzed and high-resolution HLA genotyping was added so that TCR occurrence patterns could be studied. In the later analysis, no new phenotypic data were used to find candidate immune exposures; instead, reliance was placed on TCR beta sequences and their occurrence across donors. An earlier analysis of 500 to 650 of the donors applied high-throughput TCR beta sequencing to assess whether each TCR beta V gene segment acted as functional or pseudogenic. Alongside the repertoire data, information on donor age, sex, ethnicity and CMV serostatus was compiled. Genome-wide SNP genotypes for about 60% of the roughly 700 donors were used in a later genetic analysis, which treated that subset as a discovery cohort. All discovery cohort repertoires had been generated on a single sequencing platform. HLA typing included class I and class II loci at four-digit resolution. The number of donors typed differed by locus, with about 629-640 for A, B, C, DRB1 and DQB1, more than 500 for DQA1, 606 for DPA1, and approximately 470 for DPB1. Four or five DR-DQ haplotypes were handled as single units for association and clustering, since linkage in the cohort was strong. Among around 400 genotyped donors of the cohort, an average of approximately 240,000 unique TCR beta nucleotide sequences was sequenced per donor, of which roughly 18% were non-productive. General findings and caveats noted by the study authors: For the cohort, immune exposure information was limited to CMV serostatus. According to a later genetic analysis, donors in an Asian-associated ancestry cluster had fewer N-insertions in productive TCRs than the approximately 700-donor mean. The study gave a list of more than 150 TCR beta chains associated with cytomegalovirus. The classifier was reported to diagnose cytomegalovirus status with high specificity and sensitivity in both the original and validation cohorts. Broadly in line with IMGT annotations, most TCR beta V segments showed up in productive rearrangements about 90% or about 30% of the time in an earlier analysis of under 700 of the donors. Some IMGT-functional V segments, including TRBV6-2 and TRBV6-3, could not be distinguished by the 87-base-pair reads and were therefore excluded. This cohort had only TCR beta chains sequenced, and the lack of alpha or paired-chain data limited which features could be detected. HLA typing was unavailable for some donors at each locus, so association tests used only the typed subset. Correlated functional status among segregating V segments might reflect linkage disequilibrium, but an unknown experimental factor could not be ruled out. According to a later analysis, most CMV-associated TCR beta chains appeared to be HLA-restricted, and the HLA associations seemed to be driven largely by CMV exposure. In a later analysis, several top co-occurrence clusters were reported to appear linked to parvovirus B19, influenza, CMV and Epstein-Barr virus. When HLA alleles, especially DR and DQ, strongly co-occurred, TCR associations were difficult to assign to individual alleles. The authors suggested that the approach could potentially be generalized to other disease states and immunological phenotypes. Compared with equally common non-associated chains, HLA-associated TCR beta chains in a later analysis were more clonally expanded and had lower generation probabilities. Roughly uniform sequencing depth across donors was assumed in presence/absence analyses, although this assumption may not hold. V-gene and J-gene trimming of TCR beta chains was associated with a missense DCLRE1C variant in a later genetic analysis, and the association was replicated in an independent cohort. A cluster of highly shared sequence variants was judged likely to be a technical artifact of the sequencing pipeline. Most TCR sequences were observed very rarely across donors, whereas some public TCRs were present in many individuals. In vitro tests confirmed that three of the cytomegalovirus-associated TCR beta chains recognize cytomegalovirus antigens. In a later analysis, 16,951 TCR beta sequences were associated with specific HLA alleles at a false discovery rate of 0.05. A further reported finding was that TCR beta sequences accurately predicted the HLA-A and HLA-B alleles for most subjects in the first cohort. According to a later analysis, TCR association rates differed among HLA loci, with DRB1 alleles showing the most associated TCRs and HLA-C alleles showing the fewest. Because counts were too low, approximately 15 rarely observed V segments, including chromosome 9 orphons, were excluded from the earlier analysis of some 540 of the donors.

The CDR3 has 17 amino acids, counting the end cysteine and phenylalanine. Of all the DNA, just the CDR3 is kept, 51 bases in frame from base 1. CDR1 and CDR2, per the germline V gene, are SNHLY and FYNNEI. Cut back by 6 bases and 0 bases, the V and J ends lie 19 bases apart. In total, about 650 healthy bone marrow donors made up the cohort. At the time of sampling, every cohort member was nominally healthy, though immune exposures that went unrecorded were likely present. The donor was CMV seronegative and belonged to the group of 350 to 400 seronegative cohort members. Every donor gave a peripheral blood sample, and the peripheral blood mononuclear cells from that sample were used for TCR beta sequencing. Genomic DNA was extracted from the blood cell samples with the Qiagen DNeasy Blood Extraction Kit. The receptor library was made with the immunoSEQ multiplex PCR assay. For the multiplex PCR, a mixture combining 60 forward primers for TCR Vbeta segments and 13 reverse primers for TCR Jbeta segments was used. The CDR3 region of rearranged TCR beta genes was amplified from genomic DNA by a multiplex PCR assay. The amplified TCR beta libraries were sequenced on the Illumina HiSeq System as 87-base-pair reads. The authors processed their data as follows. Across the 600 to 700 repertoires, a later analysis counted around 80 million unique TCR beta chains, roughly 11 million of which were shared by at least two donors. Raw reads were error-corrected and collapsed into unique sequences by a nearest-neighbor algorithm in which closely related sequences were merged to remove PCR and sequencing errors. CDR3 sequences were aligned to IMGT reference sequences to assign V, D and J gene segments. For a sequence to be retained, a match of at least six nucleotides to both a V gene segment and a J gene segment was required. Rearrangements were classified as productive when the CDR3 lacked stop codons and remained in frame with V and J, and all other rearrangements were classified as non-productive. CDR3 was defined by IMGT convention, running from the second conserved V-encoded cysteine to the conserved J-encoded phenylalanine. The earlier analysis of about 570 of the donors excluded any sequence lacking an unambiguous match to a single V gene segment. In an earlier analysis of roughly 600 of the donors, a V segment was called functional when productive rearrangements were above 56.7%, and segregating when the standard deviation between donors exceeded 5%. A statistical classification framework was developed to diagnose cytomegalovirus status using the catalog of TCR beta chain sequences. V and J gene assignment, in a later analysis, came from comparing TCR nucleotide sequences with IMGT/GENE-DB human TR gene sequences. In a later analysis, CDR3 sequences and most-parsimonious VDJ recombination scenarios were assigned using the TCRdist pipeline. In a later analysis, every TCR beta chain was defined by the combination of its CDR3 amino acid sequence and its V-gene family, and reads without a unique V-gene family were dropped. In a later analysis, a few hundred highly shared, low-generation-probability nucleotide sequences were removed to address suspected cross-contamination and a sequencing artifact. In a later analysis, a clonal expansion index was calculated for each public chain from normalized within-repertoire ranks of inferred template counts. A later analysis computed generation probabilities with a VDJ recombination model fitted to out-of-frame rearrangements, and checked the results against IGoR. In a later analysis, hypergeometric tests were used to score TCR-TCR, TCR-HLA and TCR-CMV co-occurrence, with a repertoire-size bias correction applied to TCR pairs. In a later analysis, false discovery rates were estimated by permuting HLA or CMV assignments 20 times. A later analysis grouped co-occurring TCRs with DBSCAN, adding TCRdist sequence similarity when clustering within HLA-allele-positive subsets. Repertoires with fewer than 30,000 or more than 120,000 public chains were left out of co-occurrence clustering, as were a few repertoires with anomalous nucleotide sharing. In TCRdb, the immuneACCESS table is reduced to in-frame sequences with V and J assigned. These tables do not hold every clone; where another copy was compared, an unresolved V gene accounts for under half, and the others remain unexplained. V and J calls plus clone size are reproduced from that table; the DNA served to infer D and trimming. The sample contains 100,000 to 150,000 clones, about 80% of them found a single time. Around 3% of the sample lies in the top ten.

Sequenced: PBMCs. The TCR was taken from a boy between 2 and 10 years old in good health and CMV-seronegative. In this chain, TRBV2 is recombined with TRBJ2-3, and possibly TRBD2, on 6 matching bases. The sequence in DNA is TGTGCCAGCAGATTCCCCGGACGGGAGCTTAGCACAGATACGCAGTATTTT. Its amino acids are CASRFPGRELSTDTQYF.